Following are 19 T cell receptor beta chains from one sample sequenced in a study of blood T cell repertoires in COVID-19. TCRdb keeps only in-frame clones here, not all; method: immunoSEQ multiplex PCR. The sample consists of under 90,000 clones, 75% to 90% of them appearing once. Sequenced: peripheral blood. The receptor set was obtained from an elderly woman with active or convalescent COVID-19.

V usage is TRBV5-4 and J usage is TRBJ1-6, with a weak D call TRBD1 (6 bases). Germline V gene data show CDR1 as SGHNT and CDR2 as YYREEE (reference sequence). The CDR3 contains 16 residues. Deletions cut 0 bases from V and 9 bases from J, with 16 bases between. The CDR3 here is CASSLDQGRKGSPLHF. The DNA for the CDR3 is TGTGCCAGCAGCTTGGACCAGGGGAGAAAAGGTTCACCCCTCCACTTT. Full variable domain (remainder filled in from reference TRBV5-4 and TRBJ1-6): ETGVTQSPTHLIKTRGQQVTLRCSSQSGHNTVSWYQQALGQGPQFIFQYYREEENGRGNFPPRFSGLQFPNYSSELNVNALELDDSALYLCASSLDQGRKGSPLHFGNGTRLTVT.

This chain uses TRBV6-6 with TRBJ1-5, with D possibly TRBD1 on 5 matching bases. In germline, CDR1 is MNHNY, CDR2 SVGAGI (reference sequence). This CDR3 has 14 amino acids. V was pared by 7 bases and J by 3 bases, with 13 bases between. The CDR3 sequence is CASTEGVPNQPQHF. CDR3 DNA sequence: TGTGCCAGCACCGAAGGGGTCCCCAATCAGCCCCAGCATTTT.

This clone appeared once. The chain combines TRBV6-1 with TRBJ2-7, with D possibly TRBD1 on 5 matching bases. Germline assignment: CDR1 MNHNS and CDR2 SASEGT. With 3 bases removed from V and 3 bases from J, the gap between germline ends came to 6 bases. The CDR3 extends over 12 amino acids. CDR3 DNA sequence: TGTGCCAGCAGTGACCAGGGCTACGAGCAGTACTTC. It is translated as CASSDQGYEQYF.

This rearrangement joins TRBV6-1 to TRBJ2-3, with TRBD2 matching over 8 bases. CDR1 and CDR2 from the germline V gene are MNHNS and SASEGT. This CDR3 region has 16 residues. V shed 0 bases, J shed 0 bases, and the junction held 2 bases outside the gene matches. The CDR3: CASSEARGASTDTQYF. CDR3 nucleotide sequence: TGTGCCAGCAGTGAAGCGCGGGGGGCTAGCACAGATACGCAGTATTTT.

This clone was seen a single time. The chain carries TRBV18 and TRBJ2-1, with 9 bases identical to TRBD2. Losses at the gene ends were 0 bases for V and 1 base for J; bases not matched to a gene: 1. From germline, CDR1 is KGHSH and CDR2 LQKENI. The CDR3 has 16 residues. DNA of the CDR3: TGTGCCAGCTCACCACCGGGACTAGCTTCCTACAATGAGCAGTTCTTC. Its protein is CASSPPGLASYNEQFF.

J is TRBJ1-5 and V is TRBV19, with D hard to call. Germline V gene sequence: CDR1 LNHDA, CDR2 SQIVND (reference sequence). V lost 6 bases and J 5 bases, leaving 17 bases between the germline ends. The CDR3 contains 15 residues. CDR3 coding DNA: TGTGCCAGTAGCCCATCCGGTAACTCTTATCAGCCCCAGCATTTT. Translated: CASSPSGNSYQPQHF.

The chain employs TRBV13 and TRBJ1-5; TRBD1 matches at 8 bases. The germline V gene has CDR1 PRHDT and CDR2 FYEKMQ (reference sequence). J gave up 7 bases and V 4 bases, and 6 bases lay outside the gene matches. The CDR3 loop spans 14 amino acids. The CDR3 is CASSSGQGGQPQHF. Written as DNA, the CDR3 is TGTGCCAGCAGCTCCGGACAGGGAGGACAGCCCCAGCATTTT. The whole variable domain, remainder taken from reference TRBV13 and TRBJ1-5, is AAGVIQSPRHLIKEKRETATLKCYPIPRHDTVYWYQQGPGQDPQFLISFYEKMQSDKGSIPDRFSAQQFSDYHSELNMSSLELGDSALYFCASSSGQGGQPQHFGDGTRLSIL.

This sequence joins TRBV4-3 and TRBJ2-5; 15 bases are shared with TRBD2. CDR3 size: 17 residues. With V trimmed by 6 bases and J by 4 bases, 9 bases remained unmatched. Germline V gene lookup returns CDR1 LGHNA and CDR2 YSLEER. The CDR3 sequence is CASSSWTSGGAGETQYF. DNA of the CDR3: TGCGCCAGCAGTTCTTGGACTAGCGGGGGGGCAGGAGAGACCCAGTACTTC.

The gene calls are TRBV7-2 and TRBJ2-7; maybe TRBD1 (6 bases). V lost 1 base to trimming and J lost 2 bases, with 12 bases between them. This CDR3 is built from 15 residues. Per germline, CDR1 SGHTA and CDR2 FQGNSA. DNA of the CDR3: TGTGCCAGCAGCTTAGACACAGGGCAGCCCTACGAGCAGTACTTC. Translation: CASSLDTGQPYEQYF.

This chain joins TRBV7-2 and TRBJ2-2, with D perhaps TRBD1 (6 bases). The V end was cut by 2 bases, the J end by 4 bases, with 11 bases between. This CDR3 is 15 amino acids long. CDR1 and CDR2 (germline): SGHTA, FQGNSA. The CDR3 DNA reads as TGTGCCAGCAGCTTAAGAGGGGGTGTCACCGGGGAGCTGTTTTTT. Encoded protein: CASSLRGGVTGELFF.

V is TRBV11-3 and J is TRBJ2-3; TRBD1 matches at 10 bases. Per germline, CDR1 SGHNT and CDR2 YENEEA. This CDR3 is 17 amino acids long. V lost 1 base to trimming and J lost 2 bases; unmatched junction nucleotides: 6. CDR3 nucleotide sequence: TGTGCCAGCAGCTTAGCCCTCGGGACAGGGGACACAGATACGCAGTATTTT. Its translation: CASSLALGTGDTDTQYF.

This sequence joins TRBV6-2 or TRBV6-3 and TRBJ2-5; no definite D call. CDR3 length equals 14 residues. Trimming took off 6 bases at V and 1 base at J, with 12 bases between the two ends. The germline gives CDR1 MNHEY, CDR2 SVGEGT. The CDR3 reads CASSRLVTQETQYF. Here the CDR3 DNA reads TGTGCCAGCAGCCGGCTTGTAACCCAAGAGACCCAGTACTTC.

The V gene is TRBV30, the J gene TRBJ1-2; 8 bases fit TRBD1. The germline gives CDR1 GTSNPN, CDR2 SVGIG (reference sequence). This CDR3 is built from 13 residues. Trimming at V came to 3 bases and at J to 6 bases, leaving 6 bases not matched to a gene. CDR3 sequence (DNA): TGTGCCTGGAGCAGGGGGCAAGAGGATGGCTACACCTTC. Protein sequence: CAWSRGQEDGYTF.

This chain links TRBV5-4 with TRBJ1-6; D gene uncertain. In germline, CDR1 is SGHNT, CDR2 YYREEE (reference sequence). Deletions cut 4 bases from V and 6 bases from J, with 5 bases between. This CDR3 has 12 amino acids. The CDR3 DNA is TGTGCCAGCAGCCTAGTTAATTCACCCCTCCACTTT. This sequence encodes CASSLVNSPLHF.

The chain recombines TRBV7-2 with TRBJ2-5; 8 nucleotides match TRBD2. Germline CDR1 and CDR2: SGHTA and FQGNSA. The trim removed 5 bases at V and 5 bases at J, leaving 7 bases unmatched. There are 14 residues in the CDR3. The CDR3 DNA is TGTGCCAGCAGCCGTCAGCGGGGGCGGGAGACCCAGTACTTC. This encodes CASSRQRGRETQYF.

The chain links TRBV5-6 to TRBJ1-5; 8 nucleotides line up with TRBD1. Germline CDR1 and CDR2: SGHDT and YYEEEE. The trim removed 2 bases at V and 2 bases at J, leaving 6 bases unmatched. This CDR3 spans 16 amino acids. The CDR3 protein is CASSFWTGSGNQPQHF. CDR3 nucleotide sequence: TGTGCCAGCAGCTTTTGGACAGGGAGCGGCAATCAGCCCCAGCATTTT.

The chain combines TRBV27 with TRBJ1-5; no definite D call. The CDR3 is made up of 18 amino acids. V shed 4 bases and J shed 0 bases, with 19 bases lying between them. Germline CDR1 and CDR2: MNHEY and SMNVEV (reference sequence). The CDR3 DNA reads TGTGCCAGCAGTTCCAAAGCAAGTAGAAGCTATAGCAATCAGCCCCAGCATTTT. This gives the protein CASSSKASRSYSNQPQHF.

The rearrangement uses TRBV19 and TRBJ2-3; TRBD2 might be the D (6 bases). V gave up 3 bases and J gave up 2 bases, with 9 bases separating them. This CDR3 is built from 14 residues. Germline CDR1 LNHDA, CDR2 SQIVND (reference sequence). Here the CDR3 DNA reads TGTGCCAGTAGTATTCAGGGACTCACAGATACGCAGTATTTT. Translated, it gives CASSIQGLTDTQYF.

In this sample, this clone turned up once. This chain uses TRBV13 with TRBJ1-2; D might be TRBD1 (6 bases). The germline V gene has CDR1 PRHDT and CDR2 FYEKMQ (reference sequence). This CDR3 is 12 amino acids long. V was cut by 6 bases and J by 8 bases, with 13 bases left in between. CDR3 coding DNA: TGTGCCAGCAGTTTCAGGGGTAGAGGCTACACCTTC. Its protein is CASSFRGRGYTF.